These T cell receptor beta chains were read from a single sample in a study of T-cell reconstitution after alpha-beta-depleted transplantation in children. TCRdb re-called the PCR reads with MiXCR, one entry per CDR3 protein. Here the sample spans fewer than 550,000 distinct CDR3 sequences, roughly 10% being singletons. The sample was PBMCs, mostly from graft donor cells, taken 180 days after TCRalphabeta/CD19-depleted stem cell transplant. All receptors come from a female patient aged 2-15 years who had a stem cell transplant for aplastic anemia, so the T cells may come from the graft donor. Both conserved end residues are part of each CDR3.

v_call cdr3_aa
TRBV7-8 CASSLPRSDRRLAKNIQYF
TRBV12-3/TRBV12-4 CASRPGGGYGYTF
TRBV7-2 CASAWGDRNEKLFF
TRBV4-3 CASSPARTPHEQFF
TRBV3-1 CASSQGAEDQETQYF
TRBV5-1 CASSLEGFPTYEQYF
TRBV12-3/TRBV12-4 CASSRQANYGYTF
TRBV7-2 CASTVGGDLNQPQHF
TRBV4-3 CASSQDVETSGYEQYF
TRBV6-4 CASSDWRGTALNEQFF
TRBV19 CASSPGRGINTGELFF
TRBV12-3/TRBV12-4 CASSLGLAGSASTGELFF
TRBV20-1 CSARDKNTEAFF
TRBV11-2 CASSLPDQPQHF
TRBV5-1 CASRILAAAAGELFF
TRBV6-5 CASSNPGGTRTNEKLFF
TRBV5-1 CASSPLDHKDGYTF
TRBV7-2 CASSYGQGTEAFF
TRBV5-1 CASSLIGTSGSHNEQFF
TRBV20-1 CSATLGSHSGNTIYF
TRBV20-1 CSAREQVTYNEQFF
TRBV5-1 CASSRDSTYEQYF
TRBV7-9 CASSILASTDTQYF
TRBV9 CASSVGFATSTDTQYF
TRBV7-9 CASSLGRWGTEAFF
TRBV20-1 CSARVPNSNQPQHF
TRBV5-6 CASSLGTFDGYTF
TRBV11-2 CASSPYGQGGNEQFF
TRBV6-2/TRBV6-3 CASSYRRTGEVTDTQYF
TRBV6-5 CASSNRDRRVTDTQYF
TRBV11-2 CASSLDPGEWKTQYF